This TCR beta chain was recovered during a study of cytomegalovirus exposure and HLA in healthy donors (TCRdb year 2017). Some background on the complete study: An earlier analysis of more than 550 of the donors reported about 300 Gb of sequence data and approximately 120 million unique TCR beta sequences obtained from about 179 million T cells. About 300 gigabases of sequencing data and some 85 million unique TCR sequences were included in an early release covering under 650 HLA-typed donors. Of the roughly 420 genotyped donors, less than 90% were placed in the genetic ancestry cluster associated with self-reported Caucasian donors. The study was designed to test whether signatures of past pathogen exposure could be identified by cataloging public T cell receptors. The study profiled the T cell repertoires of hundreds of subjects by immunosequencing and related them to cytomegalovirus serostatus. In addition to the first cohort of roughly 670 subjects, a separate validation cohort of over 90 different subjects was used. High-throughput TCR immunosequencing, statistical association of individual TCRs with disease status, and machine learning were combined to predict cytomegalovirus infection status. In a later analysis, previously published TCR beta repertoires from roughly 710 donors were re-analyzed and high-resolution HLA genotyping was added so that TCR occurrence patterns could be studied. Rather than drawing on any new phenotypic data, the later analysis identified candidate immune exposures from TCR beta sequences and the way those sequences occurred across donors. To decide whether each TCR beta V gene segment behaved as functional or pseudogenic, an earlier analysis of fewer than 750 of the donors relied on high-throughput TCR beta sequencing. Alongside the repertoire data, information on donor age, sex, ethnicity and CMV serostatus was compiled. Genome-wide SNP genotypes for about 65% of the roughly 670 donors were used in a later genetic analysis, which treated that subset as a discovery cohort. Every repertoire in the discovery cohort had been generated on one and the same sequencing platform. Class I and class II HLA loci were covered by the typing at four-digit resolution. Typing coverage differed by locus: A, B, C, DRB1 and DQB1 were typed in roughly 620-630 donors, DQA1 in 500 to 550, DPA1 in nearly 610, and DPB1 in just under 480. Roughly 5 DR-DQ haplotypes were handled as single units for association and clustering, since linkage in the cohort was strong. Across around 400 genotyped donors of the cohort, an average of about 250,000 unique TCR beta nucleotide sequences per donor were sequenced, and roughly 18% of those sequences were non-productive. Study-level results and caveats: Most CMV-associated TCR beta chains appeared to be HLA-restricted in a later analysis, and the HLA associations seemed to be driven largely by CMV exposure. Sequencing depth was assumed to be roughly uniform across donors in the presence/absence analyses, though that assumption may not hold. In an earlier analysis of 587 of the donors, most TCR beta V segments appeared in productive rearrangements about 87% or about 30% of the time, broadly matching IMGT annotations. A later analysis found that HLA-associated TCR beta chains were more clonally expanded and had lower generation probabilities than equally common non-associated chains. A later analysis associated roughly 17,000 TCR beta sequences with specific HLA alleles at a false discovery rate of 0.05. Only TCR beta chains were sequenced in this cohort, and the absence of alpha or paired-chain data limited detectable features. Correlated functional status among segregating V segments might be attributable to linkage disequilibrium, but an unknown experimental factor could not be ruled out. Because HLA typing was missing for some donors at each locus, association tests included only the typed subset. Fewer than 20 rarely observed V segments, including chromosome 9 orphons, were excluded from the earlier analysis of some 590 of the donors because counts were too low. A group of highly shared sequence variants was considered likely to be a technical artifact of the sequencing pipeline. Because the 87-base-pair reads could not distinguish some IMGT-functional V segments, including TRBV6-2 and TRBV6-3, those segments were excluded. A further reported finding was that TCR beta sequences accurately predicted the HLA-A and HLA-B alleles for most subjects in the first cohort. Three of the identified cytomegalovirus-associated TCR beta chains were confirmed in vitro to be specific for cytomegalovirus antigens. In the study, 164 TCR beta chains were listed as associated with cytomegalovirus. The classifier was reported to diagnose cytomegalovirus status with high specificity and sensitivity in both the original and validation cohorts. The authors suggested that the approach could potentially be generalized to other disease states and immunological phenotypes. For the cohort, immune exposure information was limited to CMV serostatus. Strong co-occurrence of HLA alleles, especially DR and DQ, made assigning TCR associations to individual alleles difficult. According to a later genetic analysis, donors in an Asian-associated ancestry cluster had fewer N-insertions in productive TCRs than the approximately 700-donor mean. Across donors, most TCR sequences were observed very rarely, whereas some public TCRs were present in many individuals. According to a later analysis, TCR association rates differed among HLA loci, with DRB1 alleles showing the most associated TCRs and HLA-C alleles showing the fewest. An association between a missense DCLRE1C variant and V-gene and J-gene trimming of TCR beta chains was found in a later genetic analysis and replicated in an independent cohort. A later analysis reported that several top co-occurrence clusters appeared linked to parvovirus B19, influenza, CMV and Epstein-Barr virus.

The library was generated by the immunoSEQ multiplex PCR assay. For the multiplex PCR, a mixture combining 60 forward primers for TCR Vbeta segments and 13 reverse primers for TCR Jbeta segments was used. Amplification of the CDR3 region of rearranged TCR beta genes was performed with a multiplex PCR assay on genomic DNA. On the Illumina HiSeq System, the amplified TCR beta libraries were sequenced as 87-base-pair reads. The authors processed their data as follows. A later analysis tallied 80 million to 95 million unique TCR beta chains across the 666 repertoires, and around 12 million of those chains were shared by two or more donors. To remove PCR and sequencing errors, raw reads were error-corrected and collapsed into unique sequences using a nearest-neighbor algorithm that merged closely related sequences. CDR3 sequences were aligned to IMGT reference sequences to assign V, D and J gene segments. For a sequence to be retained, at least a six-nucleotide match to both a V gene segment and a J gene segment was required. A rearrangement counted as productive if the CDR3 had no stop codons and remained in frame with V and J, and every other rearrangement counted as non-productive. CDR3 was defined by IMGT convention, running from the second conserved V-encoded cysteine to the conserved J-encoded phenylalanine. The earlier analysis of about 640 of the donors excluded any sequence lacking an unambiguous match to a single V gene segment. An earlier analysis of 587 of the donors called V segments functional above 56.7% productive rearrangements and segregating when the between-donor standard deviation exceeded 5%. A statistical classification framework was developed to diagnose cytomegalovirus status using the catalog of TCR beta chain sequences. In a later analysis, V and J genes were assigned by comparing TCR nucleotide sequences against IMGT/GENE-DB human TR gene sequences. A later analysis assigned CDR3 sequences and most-parsimonious VDJ recombination scenarios with the TCRdist pipeline. In a later analysis, every TCR beta chain was defined by the combination of its CDR3 amino acid sequence and its V-gene family, and reads without a unique V-gene family were dropped. In a later analysis, fewer than 600 highly shared, low-generation-probability nucleotide sequences were removed to address suspected cross-contamination and a sequencing artifact. In a later analysis, a clonal expansion index for each public chain was calculated from normalized within-repertoire ranks of inferred template counts. Generation probabilities in a later analysis came from a VDJ recombination model fitted to out-of-frame rearrangements, and those results were checked against IGoR. In a later analysis, hypergeometric tests were used to score TCR-TCR, TCR-HLA and TCR-CMV co-occurrence, with a repertoire-size bias correction applied to TCR pairs. In a later analysis, false discovery rates were estimated by permuting HLA or CMV assignments 20 times. In a later analysis, co-occurring TCRs were grouped with DBSCAN, and TCRdist sequence similarity was added when clustering was performed within HLA-allele-positive subsets. Repertoires with fewer than 30,000 or more than 120,000 public chains, plus five repertoires with anomalous nucleotide sharing, were excluded from co-occurrence clustering. This immuneACCESS table, as held by TCRdb, lists in-frame sequences with V and J called but not all clones. Of the missing ones, under half trace to an unresolved V gene in checked studies; the others have no known cause. The V and J calls and the clone size are those of that table, but D and trimming were determined from the DNA. The sample table holds 150,000 to 200,000 clones, of which about 69% were seen once. About 2.5% of the sample is held by the ten biggest clonotypes.

Trimming removed 3 bases from V and 6 bases from J; the gene matches leave 7 bases unexplained. The germline V gene encodes CDR1 ENHRY and CDR2 SYGVKD. The CDR3 covers 15 residues, taking in both the cysteine and the phenylalanine. Only the CDR3 region is kept as DNA, spanning 45 bases read in frame from base 1. The cohort was made up of hundreds of healthy bone marrow donors. At the time of sampling, all cohort members were nominally healthy, though unrecorded immune exposures were likely present. Of the 666 cohort members, almost 300 had positive CMV serostatus and approximately 360 had negative CMV serostatus, and CMV serostatus was not recorded for the donor. Each donor provided a peripheral blood sample, and peripheral blood mononuclear cells were used for TCR beta sequencing. The Qiagen DNeasy Blood Extraction Kit was used to extract genomic DNA from the blood cell samples. To note about this clone: This receptor's antigen is unknown. Base qualities are not at hand, and no much larger clone is one base apart.

The sequenced sample consisted of PBMCs. Rearrangement joined TRBV10-3 to TRBJ2-1, and 8 junctional nucleotides match TRBD1. This receptor was identified in a human donor in good health. The DNA reads as follows: TGTGCCATCAGTGATTATAAGGGGACAGGCAATGAGCAGTTCTTC. This codes for CAISDYKGTGNEQFF.